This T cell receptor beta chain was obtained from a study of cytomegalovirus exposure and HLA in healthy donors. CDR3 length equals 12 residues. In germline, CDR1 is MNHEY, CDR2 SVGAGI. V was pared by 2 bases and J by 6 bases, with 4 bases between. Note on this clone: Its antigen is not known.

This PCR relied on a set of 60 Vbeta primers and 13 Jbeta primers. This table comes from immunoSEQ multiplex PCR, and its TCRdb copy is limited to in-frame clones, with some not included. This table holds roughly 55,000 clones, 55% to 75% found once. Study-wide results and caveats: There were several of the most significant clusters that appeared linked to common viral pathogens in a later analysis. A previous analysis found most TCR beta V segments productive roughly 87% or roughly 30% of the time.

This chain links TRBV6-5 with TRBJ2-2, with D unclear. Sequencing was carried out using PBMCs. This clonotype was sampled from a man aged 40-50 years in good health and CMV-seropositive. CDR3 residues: CASSYSAGELFF. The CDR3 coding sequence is TGTGCCAGCAGTTACAGCGCCGGGGAGCTGTTTTTT.